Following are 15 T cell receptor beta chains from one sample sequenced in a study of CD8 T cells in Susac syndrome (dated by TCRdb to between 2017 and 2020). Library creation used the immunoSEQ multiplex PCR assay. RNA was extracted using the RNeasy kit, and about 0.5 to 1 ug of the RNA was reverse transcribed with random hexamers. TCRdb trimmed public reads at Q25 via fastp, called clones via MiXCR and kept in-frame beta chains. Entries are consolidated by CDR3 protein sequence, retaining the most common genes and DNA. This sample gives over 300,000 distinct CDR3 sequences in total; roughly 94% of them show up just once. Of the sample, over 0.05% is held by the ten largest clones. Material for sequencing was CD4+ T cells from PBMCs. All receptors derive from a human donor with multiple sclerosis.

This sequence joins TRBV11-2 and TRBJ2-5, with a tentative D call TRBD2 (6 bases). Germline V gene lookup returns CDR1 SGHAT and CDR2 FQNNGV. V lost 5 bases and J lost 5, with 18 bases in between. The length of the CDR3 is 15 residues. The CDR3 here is CASSRPSGSTETQYF. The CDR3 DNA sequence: TGTGCCAGCAGCCGTCCTTCCGGGAGCACGGAGACCCAGTACTTC.

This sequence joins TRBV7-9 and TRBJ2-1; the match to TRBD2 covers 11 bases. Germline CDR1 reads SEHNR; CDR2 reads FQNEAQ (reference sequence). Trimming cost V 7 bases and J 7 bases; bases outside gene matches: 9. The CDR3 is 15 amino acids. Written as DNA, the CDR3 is TGTGCCAGCACCCTAGCGGGAGGCCCTTTGAATGAGCAGTTCTTC. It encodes CASTLAGGPLNEQFF.

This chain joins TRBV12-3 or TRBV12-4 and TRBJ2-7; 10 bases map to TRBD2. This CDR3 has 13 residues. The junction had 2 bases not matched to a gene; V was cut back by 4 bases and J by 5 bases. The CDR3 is CASSSGLANEQYF. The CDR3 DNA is TGTGCCAGCAGTTCGGGACTAGCGAACGAGCAGTACTTC.

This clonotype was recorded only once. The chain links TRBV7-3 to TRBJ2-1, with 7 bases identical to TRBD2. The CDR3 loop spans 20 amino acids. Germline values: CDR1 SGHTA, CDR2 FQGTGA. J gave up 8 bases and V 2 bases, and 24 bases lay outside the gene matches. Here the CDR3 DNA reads TGTGCCAGCAGCTTATTTCGGGCGGGTGCTTGGGACTTACGGGGGGATGAGCAGTTCTTC. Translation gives CASSLFRAGAWDLRGDEQFF.

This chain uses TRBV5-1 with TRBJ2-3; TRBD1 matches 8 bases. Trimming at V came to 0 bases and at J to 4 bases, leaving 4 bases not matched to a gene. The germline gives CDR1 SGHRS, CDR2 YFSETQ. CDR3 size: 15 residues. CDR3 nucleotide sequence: TGCGCCAGCAGCTTGGGACAGGGGTTGTCAGATACGCAGTATTTT. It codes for CASSLGQGLSDTQYF.

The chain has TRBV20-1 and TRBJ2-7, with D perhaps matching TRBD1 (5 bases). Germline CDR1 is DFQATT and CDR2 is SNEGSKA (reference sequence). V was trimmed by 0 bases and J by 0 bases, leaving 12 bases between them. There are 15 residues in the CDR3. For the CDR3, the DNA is TGCAGTGCTAGAGATTTTAGTGGGGCCTCCTACGAGCAGTACTTC. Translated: CSARDFSGASYEQYF.

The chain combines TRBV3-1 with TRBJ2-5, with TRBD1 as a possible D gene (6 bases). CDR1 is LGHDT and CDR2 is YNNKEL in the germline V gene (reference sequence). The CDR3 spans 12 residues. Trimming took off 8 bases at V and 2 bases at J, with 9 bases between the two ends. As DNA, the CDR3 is TGTGCCAGCCGACAGGCTCAAGAGACCCAGTACTTC. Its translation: CASRQAQETQYF.

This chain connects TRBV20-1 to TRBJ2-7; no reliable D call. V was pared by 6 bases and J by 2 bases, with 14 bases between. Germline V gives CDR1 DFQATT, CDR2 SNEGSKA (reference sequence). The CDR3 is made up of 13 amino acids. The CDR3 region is CSAQREVPYEQYF. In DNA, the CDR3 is TGCAGTGCCCAGCGTGAGGTGCCCTACGAGCAGTACTTC.

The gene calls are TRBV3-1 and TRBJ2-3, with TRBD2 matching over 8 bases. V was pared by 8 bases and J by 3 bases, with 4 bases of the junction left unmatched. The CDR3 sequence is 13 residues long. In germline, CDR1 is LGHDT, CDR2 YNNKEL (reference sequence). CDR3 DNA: TGTGCCAGCTTCCAGCGGGGGACAGATACGCAGTATTTT. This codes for CASFQRGTDTQYF.

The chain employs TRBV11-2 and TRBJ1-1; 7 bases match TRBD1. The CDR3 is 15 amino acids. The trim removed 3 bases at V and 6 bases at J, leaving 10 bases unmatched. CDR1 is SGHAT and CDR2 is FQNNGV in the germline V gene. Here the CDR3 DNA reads TGTGCCAGCAGCTTGTTCACAGGGGTATCCCCTGAAGCTTTCTTT. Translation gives CASSLFTGVSPEAFF.

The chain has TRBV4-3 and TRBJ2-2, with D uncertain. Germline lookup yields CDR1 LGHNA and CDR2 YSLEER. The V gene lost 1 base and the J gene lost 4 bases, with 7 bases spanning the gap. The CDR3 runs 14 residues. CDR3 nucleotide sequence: TGCGCCAGCAGCCAAGTCTACGGCACCGGGGAGCTGTTTTTT. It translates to CASSQVYGTGELFF.

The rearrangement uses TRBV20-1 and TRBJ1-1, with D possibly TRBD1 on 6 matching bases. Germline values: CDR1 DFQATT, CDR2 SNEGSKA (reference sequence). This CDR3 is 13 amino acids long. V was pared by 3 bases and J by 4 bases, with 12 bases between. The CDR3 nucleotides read TGCAGTGCTAGTCGACAAGGGGGCACTGAAGCTTTCTTT. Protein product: CSASRQGGTEAFF.

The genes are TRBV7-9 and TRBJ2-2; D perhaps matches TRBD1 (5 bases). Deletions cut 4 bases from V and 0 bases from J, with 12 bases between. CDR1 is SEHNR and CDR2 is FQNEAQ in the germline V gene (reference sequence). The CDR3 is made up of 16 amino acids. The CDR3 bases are TGTGCCAGCAGCTCAGGCAAGGGGTCGAACACCGGGGAGCTGTTTTTT. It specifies CASSSGKGSNTGELFF.

Here the CDR3 reads CSARDRISPPYEQYF. DNA of the CDR3: TGCAGTGCTAGAGATCGTATCAGCCCACCTTACGAGCAGTACTTC. The gene calls are TRBV20-1 and TRBJ2-7, with D unresolved. Germline V gene sequence: CDR1 DFQATT, CDR2 SNEGSKA (reference sequence). V dropped 0 bases and J dropped 4 bases, with 16 bases sitting between them. The CDR3 loop spans 15 amino acids.

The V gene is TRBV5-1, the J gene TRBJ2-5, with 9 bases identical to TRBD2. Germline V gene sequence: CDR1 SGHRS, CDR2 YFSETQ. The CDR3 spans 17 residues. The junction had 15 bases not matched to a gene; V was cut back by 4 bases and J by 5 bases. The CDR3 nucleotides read TGCGCCAGCAGCAGGGTGGTTCCGGGACTAGCCGGTGAGACCCAGTACTTC. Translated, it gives CASSRVVPGLAGETQYF.